These 28 T cell receptor beta chains were all obtained from the same sample, sequenced in a study of shared clonotypes between healthy human individuals. Repertoires were generated with immunoSEQ multiplex PCR, while TCRdb's copy carries only in-frame clones and drops some. In the table there are nearly 600,000 clones, just under 97% of which are singletons. CD45RO-negative, CCR7-selected cells formed the naive CD8 fraction, which excluded terminally differentiated effector memory CD45RA+ cells. The sample taken for sequencing was naive CD8+ T cells sorted from blood. These receptors came from a woman younger than 45 in good health.

This rearrangement joins TRBV19 to TRBJ1-2; tentatively, D is TRBD1 (5 bases). Trimming took 5 bases from V and 4 from J, leaving 17 bases between them. CDR1 and CDR2 (germline): LNHDA, SQIVND (reference sequence). The CDR3 runs 15 residues. Here the CDR3 reads CASSEFGDRFYGYTF. The CDR3 region has the DNA TGTGCCAGTAGTGAGTTTGGGGACCGCTTCTATGGCTACACCTTC.

This chain's CDR3 is CASSALAGGVNEQYF. In nucleotides, the CDR3 is TGTGCCAGCAGCGCCCTAGCGGGAGGAGTGAACGAGCAGTACTTC. The chain combines TRBV11-2 with TRBJ2-7; 11 nucleotides agree with TRBD2. The CDR3 totals 15 residues. CDR1 SGHAT and CDR2 FQNNGV come from the germline V gene. V was pared by 5 bases and J by 5 bases, with 8 bases of the junction left unmatched.

The chain combines TRBV13 with TRBJ2-7; 9 nucleotides align to TRBD1. Germline V CDR1 and CDR2: PRHDT, FYEKMQ (reference sequence). The CDR3 is 15 residues long. Trimming at V came to 4 bases and at J to 3 bases, leaving 7 bases not matched to a gene. This CDR3 reads CASSSMGQGVYEQYF. The CDR3 coding sequence is TGTGCCAGCAGCTCCATGGGACAGGGAGTCTACGAGCAGTACTTC.

J is TRBJ2-7 and V is TRBV4-1, with TRBD2 identical over 9 bases. The CDR3 is 15 residues long. Trimming cost V 4 bases and J 2 bases; bases outside gene matches: 6. Germline V CDR1 and CDR2: MGHRA, YSYEKL. Here the CDR3 reads CASSLTGLATYEQYF. DNA for the CDR3: TGCGCCAGCAGCCTAACGGGACTAGCCACCTACGAGCAGTACTTC.

The chain is built from TRBV9 and TRBJ2-1; D is undetermined. The V end was cut by 1 base, the J end by 9 bases, with 17 bases between. This CDR3 has 15 residues. Germline V gene lookup returns CDR1 SGDLS and CDR2 YYNGEE. In DNA form, the CDR3 reads TGTGCCAGCAGCGTAACGGGCCTAAGTCCAATTGAGCAGTTCTTC. Its protein product is CASSVTGLSPIEQFF.

The genes are TRBV11-2 and TRBJ2-4; either TRBD1 or TRBD2 may supply D (5 bases each). The CDR3 runs to 17 residues. The V and J ends lost 5 bases and 8 bases respectively, with 25 bases between them. Germline V gene sequence: CDR1 SGHAT, CDR2 FQNNGV. The CDR3 protein is CASSEAGIGAQVYIQYF. Written as DNA, the CDR3 is TGTGCCAGCAGCGAAGCCGGGATCGGGGCGCAGGTGTACATTCAGTACTTC.

V and J are TRBV13 and TRBJ2-5; 10 bases fit TRBD2. The trim removed 5 bases at V and 1 base at J, leaving 7 bases unmatched. This CDR3 is built from 16 residues. The V gene's germline CDR1 is PRHDT and CDR2 FYEKMQ (reference sequence). The CDR3 loop reads CASSTSSGSVQETQYF. CDR3 DNA: TGTGCCAGCAGCACTTCTAGCGGGAGTGTCCAAGAGACCCAGTACTTC.

The rearrangement joins TRBV4-1 to TRBJ1-5; 10 bases are shared with TRBD1. Looked up from germline, CDR1 is MGHRA and CDR2 is YSYEKL. V shed 4 bases and J 8 bases; nucleotides not matched to a gene: 5. This CDR3 spans 14 amino acids. The DNA for the CDR3 is TGCGCCAGCAGCCCGAGGACAGGGGGGGAGCCCCAGCATTTT. Translating it yields CASSPRTGGEPQHF.

The rearrangement joins TRBV29-1 to TRBJ1-1, with a weak D call TRBD1 (6 bases). This CDR3 region has 12 residues. V lost 4 bases and J lost 8, with 14 bases in between. Germline assignment: CDR1 SQVTM and CDR2 ANQGSEA. In DNA, the CDR3 is TGCAGCGTTGTTGGGGGGCTGTCGGAAGCTTTCTTT. This encodes CSVVGGLSEAFF.

In its sample, this clone was seen once. The genes are TRBV7-2 and TRBJ2-5, with 9 bases matching TRBD2. The germline CDR1 and CDR2 sequences are SGHTA and FQGNSA. V shed 7 bases, J shed 4 bases, and the junction held 13 bases outside the gene matches. This CDR3 is built from 16 residues. CDR3 residues: CASTITGSGRVETQYF. The CDR3 region has the DNA TGTGCCAGCACCATCACGGGTAGCGGGAGAGTAGAGACCCAGTACTTC.

This chain connects TRBV28 to TRBJ2-5; 7 nucleotides match TRBD1. Losses at the gene ends were 5 bases for V and 3 bases for J; bases not matched to a gene: 9. The V gene's germline CDR1 is MDHEN and CDR2 SYDVKM. This CDR3 is built from 15 residues. The CDR3: CASSAYNDREETQYF. The CDR3 DNA sequence: TGTGCCAGCAGTGCGTACAATGACAGGGAAGAGACCCAGTACTTC.

The chain is built from TRBV4-2 and TRBJ1-5; D is possibly TRBD1 (5 bases). This CDR3 has 15 residues. V lost 0 bases, J lost 4 bases, and 10 bases lay in between. The germline V gene encodes CDR1 LGHNA and CDR2 YNFKEQ. The CDR3: CASSQEVGGNQPQHF. For the CDR3, the DNA is TGTGCCAGCAGCCAAGAGGTGGGGGGGAATCAGCCCCAGCATTTT.

The chain has TRBV27 and TRBJ2-1; a possible D gene is TRBD2 (5 bases). The CDR3 spans 13 residues. V was pared by 3 bases and J by 7 bases, with 10 bases between. Germline lookup yields CDR1 MNHEY and CDR2 SMNVEV (reference sequence). CDR3 nucleotides: TGTGCCAGCAGTTTCGCTAGCTGGAATGAGCAGTTCTTC. It translates to CASSFASWNEQFF.

This CDR3 reads CATSRTQVNEQYF. The CDR3 DNA sequence: TGTGCCACCAGCAGGACACAGGTCAACGAGCAGTACTTC. This rearrangement joins TRBV15 to TRBJ2-7, with a weak D call TRBD1 (5 bases). Trimming shortened V by 3 bases and J by 5 bases, and 11 bases separated the two germline ends. There are 13 residues in the CDR3. CDR1 LNHNV and CDR2 YYDKDF come from the germline V gene (reference sequence).

The chain links TRBV6-1 to TRBJ2-7; unclear D gene. Germline CDR1 is MNHNS and CDR2 is SASEGT. V was trimmed by 2 bases and J by 0 bases, leaving 11 bases between them. CDR3 length: 15 amino acids. CDR3 residues: CASSELRRSSYEQYF. The CDR3 coding sequence is TGTGCCAGCAGTGAACTTAGACGGAGCTCCTACGAGCAGTACTTC.

The rearrangement uses TRBV27 and TRBJ2-1; weak D call: TRBD2 (6 bases). Germline V gene sequence: CDR1 MNHEY, CDR2 SMNVEV (reference sequence). CDR3 size: 14 residues. Trimming left V 7 bases short and J 4 bases short, with 14 bases between. CDR3 loop: CASTIIGGYNEQFF. CDR3 bases: TGTGCCAGCACCATCATCGGGGGATACAATGAGCAGTTCTTC.

The chain recombines TRBV28 with TRBJ1-6; 7 bases map to TRBD1. From germline, CDR1 is MDHEN and CDR2 SYDVKM. The V segment lost 5 bases and the J segment 7 bases; nucleotides outside the gene matches: 11. The CDR3 sequence is 16 residues long. The CDR3 loop reads CASSLTLDRRNSPLHF. The CDR3 nucleotides are TGTGCCAGCAGTCTCACTCTGGACAGGAGGAATTCACCCCTCCACTTT.

The chain employs TRBV7-3 and TRBJ2-7; TRBD2 might be the D (5 bases). Trimming removed 0 bases from V and 7 bases from J, with 13 bases in between. The germline V gene has CDR1 SGHTA and CDR2 FQGTGA. The CDR3 contains 14 residues. CDR3 amino acids: CASSLTHRSGEQYF. The CDR3 DNA is TGTGCCAGCAGCTTAACACACCGTTCGGGGGAGCAGTACTTC.

The CDR3 region is CATSRGATGELFF. The CDR3 DNA reads TGTGCCACCAGCAGAGGTGCCACCGGGGAGCTGTTTTTT. The gene calls are TRBV15 and TRBJ2-2; no reliable D call. The CDR3 sequence is 13 residues long. Trimming removed 1 base at V and 4 bases at J, with 4 bases between. CDR1 is LNHNV, CDR2 YYDKDF, per germline (reference sequence).

The chain has TRBV6-1 and TRBJ2-7; 9 bases are a match to TRBD1. J was trimmed by 4 bases and V by 5 bases; bases with no gene match: 3. From germline, CDR1 is MNHNS and CDR2 SASEGT. The CDR3 totals 13 residues. CDR3 protein: CASSPGTGYEQYF. The DNA for the CDR3 is TGTGCCAGCAGTCCCGGGACAGGGTACGAGCAGTACTTC.

This clone appeared a single time. This rearrangement joins TRBV19 to TRBJ2-1; D call uncertain. The CDR3 sequence is 13 residues long. Looked up from germline, CDR1 is LNHDA and CDR2 is SQIVND (reference sequence). The V end lost 3 bases, the J end lost 4 bases, and 7 bases lay between the germline ends. The CDR3 here is CASSMGGYNEQFF. CDR3 coding DNA: TGTGCCAGTAGTATGGGTGGTTACAATGAGCAGTTCTTC. The full variable domain, in which reference TRBV19 and TRBJ2-1 provide the parts outside the CDR3, is DGGITQSPKYLFRKEGQNVTLSCEQNLNHDAMYWYRQDPGQGLRLIYYSQIVNDFQKGDIAEGYSVSREKKESFPLTVTSAQKNPTAFYLCASSMGGYNEQFFGPGTRLTVL.

This chain uses TRBV28 with TRBJ2-3; 9 nucleotides line up with TRBD2. The ends lost 3 bases at V and 2 bases at J; junction bases unmatched: 3. The CDR3 is 15 residues long. Germline CDR1 reads MDHEN; CDR2 reads SYDVKM. The CDR3 sequence: CASSFSGGHTDTQYF. The CDR3 nucleotides read TGTGCCAGCAGTTTTAGCGGGGGACACACAGATACGCAGTATTTT.

This clone was detected once. CDR3: CASVPVSGSSYEQYF. CDR3 bases: TGTGCCAGCGTCCCTGTTAGCGGGAGCTCCTACGAGCAGTACTTC. This chain connects TRBV11-2 to TRBJ2-7; 9 bases fit TRBD2. Germline V CDR1 and CDR2: SGHAT, FQNNGV. With V trimmed by 8 bases and J by 0 bases, 8 bases remained unmatched. The CDR3 covers 15 residues.

This chain joins TRBV28 and TRBJ2-5, with TRBD2 identical over 10 bases. The end of the DNA fits TRBJ2-7 better, so the J call may be wrong. In germline, CDR1 is MDHEN, CDR2 SYDVKM. CDR3 length: 13 amino acids. The CDR3 protein is CASGLAASYEQYF. Written as DNA, the CDR3 is TGTGCCAGCGGACTAGCGGCATCCTACGAGCAGTACTTC.

This chain uses TRBV5-1 with TRBJ2-7; the D gene is possibly TRBD2 (5 bases). CDR1 and CDR2 from the germline V gene are SGHRS and YFSETQ. Trimming shortened V by 4 bases and J by 7 bases, and 15 bases separated the two germline ends. The CDR3 covers 13 residues. This CDR3 reads CASSPPGRAEQYF. In DNA form, the CDR3 reads TGCGCCAGCAGCCCCCCCGGGCGGGCTGAGCAGTACTTC.

V is TRBV27 and J is TRBJ1-5, with D perhaps TRBD1 (6 bases). The CDR3 is 14 residues long. Germline-derived CDR1 and CDR2 are MNHEY and SMNVEV (reference sequence). V was clipped by 6 bases and J by 1 base, with 10 bases between them. CDR3 residues: CASSDDRSNQPQHF. CDR3 in DNA: TGTGCCAGCAGCGACGACAGGAGCAATCAGCCCCAGCATTTT.

The rearrangement links TRBV27 to TRBJ2-7; D uncertain. This CDR3 spans 14 amino acids. CDR1 MNHEY and CDR2 SMNVEV come from the germline V gene (reference sequence). Trimming left V 3 bases short and J 7 bases short, with 16 bases between. CDR3 loop: CASSLVGYRGEQYF. CDR3 nucleotide sequence: TGTGCCAGCAGTTTGGTGGGCTACCGTGGGGAGCAGTACTTC.

This rearrangement joins TRBV10-1 to TRBJ2-5; the D call may be TRBD1 or TRBD2 (5 bases each). CDR3 size: 12 residues. Trimming shortened V by 3 bases and J by 7 bases, and 9 bases separated the two germline ends. Germline lookup yields CDR1 WNHNN and CDR2 SYGVQD (reference sequence). In nucleotides, the CDR3 is TGCGCCAGCAGTGACCAGGGAGTGACCCAGTACTTC. Translation: CASSDQGVTQYF.